Reported below is one TCR beta chain. The antigen remains undetermined. Germline CDR1 ENHRY, CDR2 SYGVKD. CDR3 size: 13 residues. V was trimmed by 10 bases and J by 0 bases, leaving 10 bases between them. The data are from a study of OX40 agonist ivuxolimab in advanced cancers. Study-level information: Patients got intravenous ivuxolimab at 0.01 to 10 mg/kg every 2 weeks.

Sequenced by immunoSEQ multiplex PCR; TCRdb stores in-frame clones only, minus some. This table holds about 75,000 clones, around 90% found once. Whole-study findings and limits: Doses of 0.1 to 3.0 mg/kg were accompanied by clonal expansion of CD4+ and CD8+ blood T cells by week 6.

Samples of blood were obtained at baseline, on cycle 4 day 1, and on cycle 7 day 1. The chain joins TRBV10-3 to TRBJ1-5, with D unclear. The clonotype comes from an adult with an advanced solid tumor such as melanoma, head and neck, liver or kidney cancer. This specimen was CD4+ or CD8+ T cells sorted from blood, taken in a trial of the OX40 agonist ivuxolimab. The CDR3: CATRTGSNQPQHF. The CDR3 coding sequence is TGTGCCACGCGGACTGGTAGCAATCAGCCCCAGCATTTT.